Below are 21 T cell receptor beta chains sequenced from a single sample in a study of breast tumors, draining lymph nodes, adjacent tissues. Axillary draining lymph nodes of breast cancer patients supplied the node samples. TCRdb independently ran MiXCR on the multiplex PCR reads; one entry per CDR3 protein. The sample contains 100,000 to 150,000 distinct CDR3 sequences, less than 20% of which appear only once. Sequencing used axillary lymph node tissue. All receptors come from a female donor with breast cancer. Some clones in this sample may be carry-over from other donors' samples.

This clonotype was found many times. The genes are TRBV20-1 and TRBJ2-3, with a possible D match to TRBD1 (6 bases). Trimming left V 4 bases short and J 2 bases short, with 16 bases between. Per germline, CDR1 DFQATT and CDR2 SNEGSKA (reference sequence). The CDR3 has 15 amino acids. The chain's CDR3 is CSAIDRTGTTDTQYF. For the CDR3, the DNA is TGCAGTGCTATCGACAGGACGGGTACCACAGATACGCAGTATTTT.

The chain couples TRBV18 to TRBJ1-3, with D uncertain. The CDR3 consists of 13 residues. With 4 bases removed from V and 3 bases from J, the gap between germline ends came to 7 bases. CDR1 and CDR2 from the germline V gene are KGHSH and LQKENI. In DNA form, the CDR3 reads TGTGCCAGCTCACAGGCTTTTGGAAACACCATATATTTT. The encoded protein is CASSQAFGNTIYF.

This clonotype appeared many times. The chain employs TRBV11-3 and TRBJ2-7; 9 positions match TRBD1. The J segment lost 4 bases and the V segment lost 5 bases, leaving 6 bases of the junction unmatched. Germline V gene data show CDR1 as SGHNT and CDR2 as YENEEA. The CDR3 has 14 amino acids. In DNA form, the CDR3 reads TGTGCCAGCAGCCTAGGGGGACAGGGATACGAGCAGTACTTC. This gives the protein CASSLGGQGYEQYF.

This clonotype showed up many times. CDR3 protein: CASSEQLGGRDSNQPQHF. The CDR3 nucleotides are TGTGCCAGCAGTGAACAGCTGGGGGGACGGGATAGCAATCAGCCCCAGCATTTT. The J gene is TRBJ1-5, the V gene TRBV2; D may be TRBD1 (5 bases). The CDR3 consists of 18 residues. V shed 2 bases and J shed 0 bases, with 17 bases lying between them. Germline CDR1 reads SNHLY; CDR2 reads FYNNEI.

The chain joins TRBV19 to TRBJ1-2; 7 bases are shared with TRBD1. Germline V gene sequence: CDR1 LNHDA, CDR2 SQIVND (reference sequence). The CDR3 covers 15 residues. Germline trimming cut 4 bases from V and 0 bases from J; bases unmatched to any gene: 5. The CDR3 region is CASSTPDRSNYGYTF. The CDR3 coding sequence is TGTGCCAGTAGTACCCCGGACAGGTCTAACTATGGCTACACCTTC.

This clonotype came up a few times. This rearrangement joins TRBV15 to TRBJ2-7; D is undetermined. Trimming left V 0 bases short and J 3 bases short, with 6 bases between. The CDR3 sequence is 13 residues long. From germline, CDR1 is LNHNV and CDR2 YYDKDF (reference sequence). The CDR3 spells CATSRDLRYEQYF. Written as DNA, the CDR3 is TGTGCCACCAGCAGAGATCTCCGCTACGAGCAGTACTTC.

On this clonotype itself: Germline and junction disagree at one end, which may indicate a read error. The V gene is TRBV18, the J gene TRBJ2-1; 9 positions agree with TRBD2. The germline CDR1 and CDR2 sequences are KGHSH and LQKENI. This CDR3 has 16 amino acids. DNA of the CDR3: TGTGCCAGCTCACCACTGACTAGCGGTTCCTTCAATGAGCAGTTCTTC. Amino acids: CASSPLTSGSFNEQFF. Full variable domain (missing parts from reference TRBV18 and TRBJ2-1): NAGVMQNPRHLVRRRGQEARLRCSPMKGHSHVYWYRQLPEEGLKFMVYLQKENIIDESGMPKERFSAEFPKEGPSILRIQQVVRGDSAAYFCASSPLTSGSFNEQFFGPGTRLTVL.

V and J are TRBV27 and TRBJ2-1, with 13 bases that match TRBD2. CDR1 and CDR2 from the germline V gene are MNHEY and SMNVEV (reference sequence). The CDR3 totals 14 residues. V shed 3 bases and J 8 bases; nucleotides not matched to a gene: 1. The CDR3 DNA sequence: TGTGCCAGCAGTTTTGGACTAGCGGGAGATGAGCAGTTCTTC. As protein: CASSFGLAGDEQFF.

This clonotype was detected many times. The rearrangement joins TRBV29-1 to TRBJ1-3, with D unclear. CDR3 length: 13 residues. CDR1 and CDR2 from the germline V gene are SQVTM and ANQGSEA. The ends were cut back, 4 bases at V and 4 bases at J, with 11 bases in the middle. Here the CDR3 DNA reads TGCAGCGTTGCGGGTGTGGGGGGAAACACCATATATTTT. Translating it yields CSVAGVGGNTIYF.

This clonotype came up many times. The CDR3 DNA follows: TGTGCCAGTAGTGCACTAGCGCTCCCTCGAGAGACCCAGTACTTC. Its translation: CASSALALPRETQYF. The V call is TRBV19, the J call TRBJ2-5; 7 nucleotides agree with TRBD2. This CDR3 has 15 amino acids. CDR1 is LNHDA and CDR2 is SQIVND in the germline V gene (reference sequence). Trimming took 5 bases from V and 4 from J; bases not matched to a gene: 10.

Worth noting for this clonotype: A much larger clonotype is one base distant, so this may be a read error. This chain uses TRBV12-3 or TRBV12-4 with TRBJ2-1, with D possibly being TRBD2 (6 bases). This CDR3 has 14 residues. The V end lost 3 bases, the J end lost 12 bases, and 18 bases lay between the germline ends. This CDR3 reads CASSFEWGPGVQFF. CDR3 nucleotide sequence: TGTGCCAGCAGTTTTGAGTGGGGCCCGGGGGTGCAGTTCTTC.

The chain links TRBV6-5 to TRBJ2-2, with 7 bases aligning to TRBD1. Germline lookup yields CDR1 MNHEY and CDR2 SVGAGI. V was pared by 6 bases and J by 1 base, with 5 bases of the junction left unmatched. There are 15 residues in the CDR3. The CDR3 bases are TGTGCCAGCAGATACGGGACAGAGAACACCGGGGAGCTGTTTTTT. It translates to CASRYGTENTGELFF.

This chain links TRBV18 with TRBJ1-4; the D is unclear. CDR1 KGHSH and CDR2 LQKENI come from the germline V gene. The CDR3 contains 15 residues. With 3 bases removed from V and 0 bases from J, the gap between germline ends came to 8 bases. This chain's CDR3 is CASSPTDSTNEKLFF. The CDR3 nucleotides are TGTGCCAGCTCACCTACGGACTCAACTAATGAAAAACTGTTTTTT.

As to this clonotype: This may come from a read error, since a much larger clone is one base off. V gene TRBV18 combines with J gene TRBJ2-3; D is perhaps TRBD2 (5 bases). The V gene's germline CDR1 is KGHSH and CDR2 LQKENI. The CDR3 covers 13 residues. The CDR3 sequence is CASSPREGDTQCF. CDR3 bases: TGTGCCAGCTCACCACGCGAGGGAGATACGCAGTGTTTT.

This clonotype was seen more than once but under ten times. This sequence joins TRBV12-3 or TRBV12-4 and TRBJ2-4; no clear D gene. The germline V and J ends were trimmed by 4 bases and 0 bases, with 10 bases remaining between them. There are 15 residues in the CDR3. CDR3 residues: CASSYWQLAKNIQYF. CDR3 bases: TGTGCCAGCAGTTACTGGCAACTAGCCAAAAACATTCAGTACTTC.

Ten or more counts support this clonotype. The chain recombines TRBV5-5 with TRBJ2-7; D unresolved. In germline, CDR1 is SGHKS, CDR2 YYEKEE (reference sequence). The CDR3 loop spans 12 amino acids. V shed 4 bases and J shed 3 bases, with 8 bases lying between them. CDR3 loop: CASSGRFYEQYF. The CDR3 coding sequence is TGTGCCAGCAGCGGACGATTCTACGAGCAGTACTTC.

This clonotype was seen at least ten times. This rearrangement joins TRBV2 to TRBJ1-5; D gene ambiguous. Germline loops: CDR1 SNHLY, CDR2 FYNNEI. V was trimmed by 6 bases and J by 3 bases, leaving 15 bases between them. The CDR3 runs to 15 residues. In DNA, the CDR3 is TGTGCCAGCAGATTCCGTACAGACCCCAATCAGCCCCAGCATTTT. It encodes CASRFRTDPNQPQHF.

J is TRBJ2-3 and V is TRBV4-2; perhaps TRBD2 as D (7 bases). The germline V and J ends were trimmed by 4 bases and 5 bases, with 25 bases remaining between them. Germline V lookup: CDR1 LGHNA, CDR2 YNFKEQ. CDR3 length: 18 residues. CDR3 nucleotide sequence: TGTGCCAGCAGCCGAGGTGGGGCGGGGGCTTTTCACCTAGATACGCAGTATTTT. It yields the protein CASSRGGAGAFHLDTQYF.

This clonotype was seen at least ten times. The V gene is TRBV6-6, the J gene TRBJ2-2, with 9 bases matching TRBD1. Germline assignment: CDR1 MNHNY and CDR2 SVGAGI (reference sequence). This CDR3 has 17 residues. Trimming removed 5 bases from V and 7 bases from J; junction bases left unmatched: 14. The CDR3 loop is CASSQRQQQGAGGELFF. As DNA, the CDR3 is TGTGCCAGCAGTCAGAGGCAACAACAGGGGGCGGGCGGGGAGCTGTTTTTT.

At least ten counts were recorded for this clonotype. The rearrangement joins TRBV5-1 to TRBJ2-7, with 9 positions matching TRBD2. This CDR3 is built from 15 residues. V lost 2 bases and J lost 1; bases outside the gene matches: 4. Per the germline V gene, CDR1 is SGHRS and CDR2 is YFSETQ. CDR3 nucleotides: TGCGCCAGCAGCTTAGCGGGAGGTCAGTCCTACGAGCAGTACTTC. This translates into CASSLAGGQSYEQYF.

This clonotype appeared many times. This chain joins TRBV5-1 and TRBJ2-5, with 8 nucleotides matching TRBD1. The germline V gene encodes CDR1 SGHRS and CDR2 YFSETQ. V dropped 5 bases and J dropped 5; count of bases not matched to a gene: 5. The CDR3 is made up of 13 amino acids. The CDR3 protein is CASRVQGAETQYF. In nucleotides, the CDR3 is TGCGCCAGCAGAGTGCAGGGGGCTGAGACCCAGTACTTC. Filled out from reference TRBV5-1 and TRBJ2-5, the complete variable domain reads KAGVTQTPRYLIKTRGQQVTLSCSPISGHRSVSWYQQTPGQGLQFLFEYFSETQRNKGNFPGRFSGRQFSNSRSEMNVSTLELGDSALYLCASRVQGAETQYFGPGTRLLVL.